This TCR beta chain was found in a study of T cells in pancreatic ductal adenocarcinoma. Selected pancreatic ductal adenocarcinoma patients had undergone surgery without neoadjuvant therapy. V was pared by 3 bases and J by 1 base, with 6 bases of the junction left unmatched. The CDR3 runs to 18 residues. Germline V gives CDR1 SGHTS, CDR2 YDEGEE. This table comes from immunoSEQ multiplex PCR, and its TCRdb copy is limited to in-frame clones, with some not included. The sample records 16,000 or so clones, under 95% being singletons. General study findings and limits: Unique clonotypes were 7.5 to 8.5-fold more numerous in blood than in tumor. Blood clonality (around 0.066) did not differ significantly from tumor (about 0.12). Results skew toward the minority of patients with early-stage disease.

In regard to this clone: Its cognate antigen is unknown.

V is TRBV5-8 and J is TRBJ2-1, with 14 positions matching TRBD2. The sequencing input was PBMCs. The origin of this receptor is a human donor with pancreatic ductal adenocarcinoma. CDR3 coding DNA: TGTGCCAGCAGCTCCGGGACTAGCGGGAGTCGTTCCTACAATGAGCAGTTCTTC. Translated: CASSSGTSGSRSYNEQFF. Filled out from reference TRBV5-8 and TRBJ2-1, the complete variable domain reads EAGVTQSPTHLIKTRGQQATLRCSPISGHTSVYWYQQALGLGLQFLLWYDEGEERNRGNFPPRFSGRQFPNYSSELNVNALELEDSALYLCASSSGTSGSRSYNEQFFGPGTRLTVL.